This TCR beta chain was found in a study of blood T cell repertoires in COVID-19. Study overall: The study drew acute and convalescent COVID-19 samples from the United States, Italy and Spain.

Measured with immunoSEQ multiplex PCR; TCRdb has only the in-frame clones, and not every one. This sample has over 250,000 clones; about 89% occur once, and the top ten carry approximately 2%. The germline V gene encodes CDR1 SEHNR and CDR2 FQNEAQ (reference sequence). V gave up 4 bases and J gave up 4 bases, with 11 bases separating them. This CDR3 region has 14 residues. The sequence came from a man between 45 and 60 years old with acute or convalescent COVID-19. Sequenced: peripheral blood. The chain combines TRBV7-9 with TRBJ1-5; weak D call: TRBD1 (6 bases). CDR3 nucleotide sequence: TGTGCCAGCAGCTGGGACACCTTTAATCAGCCCCAGCATTTT. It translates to CASSWDTFNQPQHF.